These 10 T cell receptor beta chains share one sample of origin, sequenced in a study of blood T cell repertoires in COVID-19. Profiled with immunoSEQ multiplex PCR; TCRdb holds only in-frame clones, not every one. The sample consists of about 130,000 clones, about four fifths of them appearing once. Sequenced material: peripheral blood. The receptors come from a woman aged 55 to 70 with active or convalescent COVID-19.

This chain connects TRBV5-1 to TRBJ2-7, with D uncertain. The germline V gene encodes CDR1 SGHRS and CDR2 YFSETQ. CDR3 length: 14 amino acids. Between the trimmed V and J ends, which lost 5 bases and 4 bases, there was a span of 16 bases. DNA of the CDR3: TGCGCCAGCAGTTCTGGCGGAGAAACATACGAGCAGTACTTC. Encoded protein: CASSSGGETYEQYF.

This clone was observed once. CDR3 sequence reads: CASSQPPGQAYEQYF. For the CDR3, the DNA is TGTGCCAGCAGTCAACCTCCCGGACAGGCCTACGAGCAGTACTTC. The V gene is TRBV6-6, the J gene TRBJ2-7, with 7 bases lining up with TRBD1. V lost 5 bases, J lost 2 bases, and 9 bases stayed unmatched. CDR3 length: 15 amino acids. Germline CDR1 is MNHNY and CDR2 is SVGAGI (reference sequence).

The chain is built from TRBV4-2 and TRBJ1-2, with a weak D call TRBD1 (6 bases). Looked up from germline, CDR1 is LGHNA and CDR2 is YNFKEQ. With 0 bases removed from V and 4 bases from J, the gap between germline ends came to 15 bases. This CDR3 contains 16 residues. Here the CDR3 DNA reads TGTGCCAGCAGCCAAGATCCGTTGGACAGCCTCTATGGCTACACCTTC. Translation gives CASSQDPLDSLYGYTF.

The table lists this clone with a count of one. The V gene is TRBV5-1, the J gene TRBJ1-4, with 7 positions matching TRBD1. Germline V lookup: CDR1 SGHRS, CDR2 YFSETQ. The CDR3 is made up of 15 amino acids. Trimming at V came to 5 bases and at J to 7 bases, leaving 11 bases not matched to a gene. CDR3 DNA sequence: TGCGCCAGCAGTTTACAGGGGACAGAATTTGAAAAACTGTTTTTT. Encoded protein: CASSLQGTEFEKLFF.

The chain has TRBV6-5 and TRBJ1-2, with no clear D. Trimming shortened V by 6 bases and J by 0 bases, and 11 bases separated the two germline ends. Per the germline V gene, CDR1 is MNHEY and CDR2 is SVGAGI. This CDR3 comprises 14 residues. DNA of the CDR3: TGTGCCAGCAGCCCGAGCGCTCCTAACTATGGCTACACCTTC. It specifies CASSPSAPNYGYTF.

The rearrangement uses TRBV7-9 and TRBJ1-4; 7 positions agree with TRBD1. The V and J ends lost 5 bases and 8 bases, in that order; junction bases with no gene match: 8. This CDR3 has 14 amino acids. Germline V CDR1 and CDR2: SEHNR, FQNEAQ (reference sequence). CDR3 region: CASSEWDSAEKLFF. The CDR3 coding sequence is TGTGCCAGCAGCGAATGGGACAGCGCCGAAAAACTGTTTTTT.

This chain connects TRBV3-1 (or the pseudogene TRBV3-2) to TRBJ2-3; 9 positions agree with TRBD1. Germline V CDR1 and CDR2: LGHDT, YNNKEL (reference sequence). V shed 0 bases, J shed 3 bases, and the junction held 7 bases outside the gene matches. This CDR3 has 17 residues. The CDR3 sequence: CASSQDSRDRVTDTQYF. Here the CDR3 DNA reads TGTGCCAGCAGCCAAGATAGTCGGGACAGGGTAACAGATACGCAGTATTTT.

This clone turned up a few times. This chain joins TRBV6-4 and TRBJ2-3; perhaps TRBD2 as D (5 bases). This CDR3 contains 15 residues. Per germline, CDR1 MRHNA and CDR2 SNTAGT. V dropped 6 bases and J dropped 0 bases, with 13 bases sitting between them. CDR3 sequence reads: CASSHSDYSTDTQYF. The CDR3 nucleotides are TGTGCCAGCAGCCACAGTGACTATAGCACAGATACGCAGTATTTT.

This chain uses TRBV3-1 (or the pseudogene TRBV3-2) with TRBJ2-3; possibly TRBD1 for D (5 bases). Between the trimmed V and J ends, which lost 0 bases and 6 bases, there was a span of 19 bases. Germline V gene sequence: CDR1 LGHDT, CDR2 YNNKEL (reference sequence). There are 17 residues in the CDR3. This CDR3 is CASSQDLGGLKGDTQYF. CDR3 DNA sequence: TGTGCCAGCAGCCAAGATCTCGGCGGCTTAAAGGGGGATACGCAGTATTTT.

The chain uses TRBV4-1 and TRBJ2-1, with D perhaps TRBD2 (7 bases). Germline V gene sequence: CDR1 MGHRA, CDR2 YSYEKL. The CDR3 totals 16 residues. The V end lost 2 bases, the J end lost 9 bases, and 20 bases lay between the germline ends. In DNA, the CDR3 is TGCGCCAGCAGCCAAACACAACCCACGCGGGGGCTTGAGCAGTTCTTC. Protein: CASSQTQPTRGLEQFF.